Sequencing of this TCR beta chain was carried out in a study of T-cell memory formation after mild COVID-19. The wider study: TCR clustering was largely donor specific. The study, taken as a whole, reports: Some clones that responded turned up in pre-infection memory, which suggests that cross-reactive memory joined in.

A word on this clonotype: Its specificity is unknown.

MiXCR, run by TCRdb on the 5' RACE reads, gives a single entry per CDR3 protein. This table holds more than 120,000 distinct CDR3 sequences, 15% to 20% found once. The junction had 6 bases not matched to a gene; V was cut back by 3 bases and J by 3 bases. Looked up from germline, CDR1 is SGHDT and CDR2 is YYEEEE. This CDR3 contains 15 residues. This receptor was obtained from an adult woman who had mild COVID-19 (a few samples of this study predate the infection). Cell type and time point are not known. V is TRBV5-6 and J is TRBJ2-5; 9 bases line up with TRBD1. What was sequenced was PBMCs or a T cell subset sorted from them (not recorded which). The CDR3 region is CASSSWGQGEETQYF. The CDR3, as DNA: TGTGCCAGCAGCTCCTGGGGACAGGGTGAAGAGACCCAGTACTTC.